This T cell receptor beta chain was found in a study of T-cell reconstitution after alpha-beta-depleted transplantation in children. Trimming cost V 3 bases and J 4 bases, with 22 bases left between them. This CDR3 has 17 residues. This clonotype was observed a few times. Unique molecular identifiers were incorporated when the TCRbeta library was constructed. In TCRdb, the PCR reads were re-called with MiXCR into one record per CDR3 protein. The data contain over 400,000 distinct CDR3 sequences, around 12% of them singletons. This chain uses TRBV12-3 or TRBV12-4 with TRBJ2-7; D possibly corresponds to TRBD1 (5 bases). The TCR originated in a human donor who donated a stem cell graft to a child with combined immunodeficiency. The sequenced sample was PBMCs from the stem cell graft donor, obtained from the stem cell graft. CDR3 nucleotides: TGTGCCAGCAGTTTTCAGTCGAGTTGGAAGGGGAATTACGAGCAGTACTTC. Its protein is CASSFQSSWKGNYEQYF.